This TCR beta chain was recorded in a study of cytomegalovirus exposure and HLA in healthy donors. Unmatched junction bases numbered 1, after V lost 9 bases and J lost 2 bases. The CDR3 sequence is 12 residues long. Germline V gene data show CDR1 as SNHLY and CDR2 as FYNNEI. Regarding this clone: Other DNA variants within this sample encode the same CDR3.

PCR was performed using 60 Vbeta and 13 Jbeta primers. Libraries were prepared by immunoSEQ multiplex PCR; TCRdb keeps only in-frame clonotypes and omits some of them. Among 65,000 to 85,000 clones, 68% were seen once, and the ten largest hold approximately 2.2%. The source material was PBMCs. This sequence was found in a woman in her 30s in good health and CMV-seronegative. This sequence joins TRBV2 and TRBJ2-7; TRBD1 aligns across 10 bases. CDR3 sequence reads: CASGQGAYEQYF. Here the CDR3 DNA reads TGTGCCAGTGGACAGGGGGCCTACGAGCAGTACTTC.